A selection of T cell receptor beta chains follows, all from one sample in a study of CD4 T cells in relation to SARS-CoV-2 and coronaviruses. These receptors lack a known antigen. Sequencing used immunoSEQ multiplex PCR; TCRdb keeps in-frame clones, though not all of them. The sample holds approximately 25,000 clones, more than 60% seen once. Source material: CD4+ T cells from PBMCs, cultured in vitro. Receptor source: a human donor in good health. Each CDR3 is given with its conserved first and last residue. D genes are given only for firm matches. Size is omitted from some rows. Given values are once, few, many or a class for expanded clones.

TRBV19,TRBJ1-5,.,.,CASSMAVLGPQHF,TGTGCCAGTAGTATGGCCGTTCTAGGGCCCCAGCATTTT
TRBV5-5,TRBJ2-3,TRBD1,.,CASSGTGVRDTQYF,TGTGCCAGCAGCGGGACAGGGGTACGGGATACGCAGTATTTT
TRBV7-2,TRBJ2-7,.,few,CASSLQGPYEQYF,TGTGCCAGCAGCTTGCAGGGCCCCTACGAGCAGTACTTC
TRBV5-1,TRBJ2-2,TRBD1,.,CASSLAGTGNTGELFF,TGCGCCAGCAGCTTGGCCGGGACAGGGAACACCGGGGAGCTGTTTTTT
TRBV18,TRBJ2-7,TRBD1,.,CASSPRTGFAYEQYF,TGTGCCAGCTCACCGCGGACAGGGTTCGCCTACGAGCAGTACTTC
TRBV7-2,TRBJ1-3,TRBD1,.,CASSPDSGGMPRRNTIYF,TGTGCCAGCAGTCCTGATTCAGGGGGAATGCCCCGCAGAAACACCATATATTTT
TRBV18,TRBJ1-3,TRBD1,.,CASSPNQQGYSGNTIYF,TGTGCCAGCTCACCAAACCAACAGGGGTACTCTGGAAACACCATATATTTT
TRBV7-9,TRBJ2-1,.,.,CASSGYSRSSYNEQFF,TGTGCCAGCAGCGGATATAGCAGGAGCTCCTACAATGAGCAGTTCTTC
TRBV7-8,TRBJ1-1,.,.,CASSLEVSGERIEAFF,TGTGCCAGCAGCTTAGAGGTATCGGGGGAACGTATTGAAGCTTTCTTT
TRBV3-1/TRBV3-2,TRBJ1-1,.,few,CASSQAGVTEAFF,TGTGCCAGCAGCCAAGCAGGGGTTACTGAAGCTTTCTTT
TRBV7-2,TRBJ2-6,.,few,CASLSGGANVLTF,TGTGCCAGCCTCTCGGGCGGGGCCAACGTCCTGACTTTC
TRBV19,TRBJ1-2,TRBD1,.,CASSMVYRGDYGYTF,TGTGCCAGTAGTATGGTCTACAGGGGGGACTATGGCTACACCTTC
TRBV11-2,TRBJ1-5,.,.,CASSPVVGARGQPQHF,TGTGCCAGCAGCCCCGTCGTGGGGGCGCGGGGTCAGCCCCAGCATTTT
TRBV21-1,TRBJ1-6,.,.,CASSKRKDSPLHF,TGTGCCAGCAGCAAACGCAAGGATTCACCCCTCCACTTT
TRBV11-2,TRBJ2-4,TRBD1,.,CASSSTDRGGKNIQYF,TGTGCCAGCAGCTCAACCGACAGGGGTGGCAAAAACATTCAGTACTTC
TRBV4-3,TRBJ2-3,.,.,CASSQDPGLGDTQYF,TGCGCCAGCAGCCAAGACCCTGGGTTAGGGGATACGCAGTATTTT
TRBV3-1/TRBV3-2,TRBJ2-7,TRBD1,.,CASRRQGAYEQYF,TGTGCCAGCAGGAGACAGGGGGCCTACGAGCAGTACTTC
TRBV12-5,TRBJ1-2,.,.,CASGSQLTTEQGANYGYTF,TGTGCTAGTGGTTCGCAACTCACTACCGAACAGGGAGCTAACTATGGCTACACCTTC
TRBV4-2,TRBJ2-1,TRBD1,.,CASSQGLGTGNEQFF,TGTGCCAGCAGCCAAGGGTTAGGGACAGGGAATGAGCAGTTCTTC
TRBV11-2,TRBJ2-1,.,.,CASSAPTGRPAYNEQFF,TGTGCCAGCAGCGCTCCTACAGGGAGGCCCGCGTACAATGAGCAGTTCTTC
TRBV7-9,TRBJ2-1,.,once,CASSLVAATHNEQFF,TGTGCCAGCAGCTTAGTAGCGGCCACCCACAATGAGCAGTTCTTC
TRBV5-1,TRBJ2-3,TRBD1,.,CASSLAGQGTDTQYF,TGCGCCAGCAGCTTGGCCGGACAGGGGACAGATACGCAGTATTTT
TRBV19,TRBJ1-2,.,.,CASSIGAGADYGYTF,TGTGCCAGTAGTATAGGTGCAGGGGCCGACTATGGCTACACCTTC
TRBV29-1,TRBJ1-1,.,.,CSVPLGVMNTEAFF,TGCAGCGTCCCTTTGGGTGTCATGAACACTGAAGCTTTCTTT